This TCR beta chain was identified in a study of blood T cell repertoires in COVID-19. Study in general: Acute and convalescent COVID-19 samples came from the United States, Italy and Spain. PBMCs, B-cell-depleted T cells, or T cells were the source of the cDNA or gDNA that made up the material.

In the original workflow: Amplifying reference gene primers gave estimates of nucleated cell counts. Only in-frame clones appear in the TCRdb table, and some are missing; sequencing was by immunoSEQ multiplex PCR. Clonal size and the V and J genes are those of that table, whereas D and trimming came from the DNA. The sample contains 310,000 or so clones, 86% of which appear only once. A few counts support this clone. Germline lookup yields CDR1 SGHRS and CDR2 YFSETQ. V lost 4 bases and J lost 5; bases outside the gene matches: 3. The CDR3 is 13 residues long. V is TRBV5-1 and J is TRBJ2-1; 7 bases align to TRBD1. The sequence derives from a woman in her forties or fifties with acute or convalescent COVID-19. The material sequenced was peripheral blood. The CDR3 sequence is CASSLQGDNEQFF. The CDR3 DNA reads as TGCGCCAGCAGCCTCCAGGGGGACAATGAGCAGTTCTTC.